The 31 T cell receptor beta chains below were found in one sample sequenced in a study of spatial heterogeneity in lung cancer. MiXCR was run by TCRdb on the 5' RACE reads, yielding one entry per CDR3 protein. The sample carries around 3,000 distinct CDR3 sequences, around 53% recorded once. Sample time point: blood at routine non-recurrence follow-up after resection. The source was PBMCs, collected at follow-up. These receptors were collected from a male donor with early-stage non-small cell lung cancer.

On this clonotype: This beta chain is off target for a library built for alpha chains, so its abundance means little. This chain connects TRBV20-1 to TRBJ2-1; D uncertain. Germline values: CDR1 DFQATT, CDR2 SNEGSKA (reference sequence). This CDR3 region has 18 residues. V dropped 3 bases and J dropped 2 bases, with 23 bases sitting between them. The CDR3, as DNA: TGCAGTGCTAGCCCCGGCCGTGGGGTTATGCCCCCCTACAATGAGCAGTTCTTC. This encodes CSASPGRGVMPPYNEQFF.

This clonotype was observed a few times. Because the library targeted alpha chains, this beta chain is an off-target read whose size means little. The chain has TRBV10-3 and TRBJ2-1; possible D gene TRBD1, 5 bases. CDR1 and CDR2 (germline): ENHRY, SYGVKD. CDR3 length: 14 amino acids. V lost 7 bases, J lost 2 bases, and 12 bases lay in between. CDR3 residues: CAITAGKPYNEQFF. CDR3 coding DNA: TGTGCCATCACAGCAGGGAAGCCCTACAATGAGCAGTTCTTC.

Turning to this clonotype: Since it is a stray read in a library aimed at alpha chains, this beta chain has a size that is not meaningful. This sequence joins TRBV20-1 and TRBJ1-1, with D perhaps TRBD1 (6 bases). The CDR3 is 13 residues long. Germline assignment: CDR1 DFQATT and CDR2 SNEGSKA (reference sequence). V gave up 6 bases and J gave up 0 bases, with 11 bases separating them. This CDR3 reads CSAGGRVNTEAFF. CDR3 coding DNA: TGCAGTGCAGGGGGACGGGTGAACACTGAAGCTTTCTTT.

As concerns this clonotype: A library prepared for alpha chains yielded this beta chain as an off-target read; its size is of little meaning. CDR3 sequence reads: CASSIFKREWSRDEQFF. CDR3 bases: TGTGCCAGTAGTATTTTTAAGCGGGAATGGTCACGGGATGAGCAGTTCTTC. V usage is TRBV19 and J usage is TRBJ2-1, with 7 positions matching TRBD2. This CDR3 comprises 17 residues. The V gene's germline CDR1 is LNHDA and CDR2 SQIVND (reference sequence). The V and J ends lost 3 bases and 8 bases, in that order; junction bases with no gene match: 16.

Comments on this clonotype: Being off target in a library aimed at alpha chains, this beta chain has a size of little meaning. The V call is TRBV3-1, the J call TRBJ2-1; no clear D. Germline CDR1 reads LGHDT; CDR2 reads YNNKEL (reference sequence). The ends were cut back, 0 bases at V and 4 bases at J, with 7 bases in the middle. CDR3 size: 14 residues. CDR3 region: CASSQDDIYNEQFF. The CDR3 DNA sequence: TGTGCCAGCAGCCAAGATGATATTTACAATGAGCAGTTCTTC.

Comments on this clonotype: This beta chain is an off-target read within a library intended for alpha chains, so its frequency means little. J is TRBJ1-1 and V is TRBV28; D is unresolved. The germline V and J ends were trimmed by 7 bases and 5 bases, with 8 bases remaining between them. This CDR3 region has 11 residues. In germline, CDR1 is MDHEN, CDR2 SYDVKM. The CDR3 is CASTLSTEAFF. CDR3 DNA sequence: TGTGCCAGCACCCTCTCTACTGAAGCTTTCTTT.

This clonotype has a handful of counts. This beta chain is a stray sequence in a library constructed for alpha chains; its clone size is not meaningful. The rearrangement joins TRBV7-9 to TRBJ2-5; D may match TRBD1 or TRBD2 (6 bases each). The germline V gene encodes CDR1 SEHNR and CDR2 FQNEAQ (reference sequence). This CDR3 contains 13 residues. V dropped 3 bases and J dropped 4 bases, with 9 bases sitting between them. DNA of the CDR3: TGTGCCAGCAGCTTTGGAGGGGGAGAGACCCAGTACTTC. This translates into CASSFGGGETQYF. Full variable domain (missing parts from reference TRBV7-9 and TRBJ2-5): DTGVSQNPRHKITKRGQNVTFRCDPISEHNRLYWYRQTLGQGPEFLTYFQNEAQLEKSRLLSDRFSAERPKGSFSTLEIQRTEQGDSAMYLCASSFGGGETQYFGPGTRLLVL.

On this clonotype: The library was prepared for alpha chains; this beta chain is a stray read, so its frequency means little. The rearrangement uses TRBV2 and TRBJ1-3; D possibly corresponds to TRBD1 (5 bases). CDR3 size: 15 residues. Germline assignment: CDR1 SNHLY and CDR2 FYNNEI. V gave up 7 bases and J gave up 2 bases, with 15 bases separating them. CDR3 sequence (DNA): TGTGCCAGCAATCCCCAGGGAGGGACTGGAAACACCATATATTTT. Protein: CASNPQGGTGNTIYF. Using reference TRBV2 and TRBJ1-3 for the parts outside the CDR3, the full variable domain is EPEVTQTPSHQVTQMGQEVILRCVPISNHLYFYWYRQILGQKVEFLVSFYNNEISEKSEIFDDQFSVERPDGSNFTLKIRSTKLEDSAMYFCASNPQGGTGNTIYFGEGSWLTVV.

About this clonotype: The library was prepared for alpha chains; this beta chain is a stray read, so its frequency means little. The rearrangement links TRBV7-9 to TRBJ2-7; 10 bases map to TRBD1. The CDR3 spans 18 residues. The J segment lost 6 bases and the V segment lost 2 bases, leaving 16 bases of the junction unmatched. The germline V gene has CDR1 SEHNR and CDR2 FQNEAQ (reference sequence). This CDR3 is CASSLPFVSSGQGSEQYF. The CDR3 coding sequence is TGTGCCAGCAGCTTACCGTTCGTTAGTTCGGGACAGGGGAGCGAGCAGTACTTC.

Concerning this clonotype itself: The library was designed around alpha chains, so this beta chain is a stray read whose abundance carries little weight. The genes are TRBV6-1 and TRBJ2-7, with D perhaps TRBD1 (5 bases). Per the germline V gene, CDR1 is MNHNS and CDR2 is SASEGT. Between the trimmed V and J ends, which lost 3 bases and 6 bases, there was a span of 12 bases. This CDR3 spans 13 amino acids. The CDR3 nucleotides are TGTGCCAGCAGTGAGTCCCGAAGGGGCGAGCAGTACTTC. This gives the protein CASSESRRGEQYF.

As regards this clonotype: This beta chain is a stray sequence in a library constructed for alpha chains; its clone size is not meaningful. This sequence joins TRBV3-1 and TRBJ2-1, with D possibly TRBD2 on 5 matching bases. This CDR3 has 13 residues. V lost 2 bases and J 6 bases, leaving 8 bases between the germline ends. Per the germline V gene, CDR1 is LGHDT and CDR2 is YNNKEL (reference sequence). Here the CDR3 reads CASSQISGNEQFF. The CDR3 DNA follows: TGTGCCAGCAGCCAAATAAGCGGCAATGAGCAGTTCTTC.

Comment on this clonotype: Little can be read into the size of this beta chain, an off-target read in a library designed for alpha chains. The chain uses TRBV11-1 and TRBJ2-3, with 8 bases lining up with TRBD2. Germline trimming cut 2 bases from V and 1 base from J; bases unmatched to any gene: 2. This CDR3 has 15 residues. The germline gives CDR1 SGHAT, CDR2 FQDESV (reference sequence). DNA of the CDR3: TGTGCCAGCAGCTTATCGCGGGGGGGCACAGATACGCAGTATTTT. Amino acid sequence: CASSLSRGGTDTQYF.

In regard to this clonotype: Since the library was made to target alpha chains, this beta chain is a stray read and its abundance is not meaningful. V usage is TRBV28 and J usage is TRBJ2-3, with TRBD2 matching over 7 bases. Germline lookup yields CDR1 MDHEN and CDR2 SYDVKM. With 3 bases clipped from V and 5 bases from J, the junction kept 11 bases outside the gene matches. The CDR3 is 16 residues long. CDR3 in DNA: TGTGCCAGCAGTTTCGGGGAGGGAGGAGCAGAAGATACGCAGTATTTT. Encoded protein: CASSFGEGGAEDTQYF.

Comments on this clonotype: A library prepared for alpha chains yielded this beta chain as an off-target read; its size is of little meaning. This rearrangement joins TRBV27 to TRBJ2-1; D gene unclear. The V gene lost 10 bases and the J gene lost 8 bases, with 12 bases spanning the gap. CDR1 is MNHEY, CDR2 SMNVEV, per germline (reference sequence). CDR3 length equals 11 residues. CDR3 sequence reads: CAIGFSYEQFF. Here the CDR3 DNA reads TGTGCCATTGGGTTCAGTTATGAGCAGTTCTTC.

This clonotype has a handful of counts. The library was built for alpha chains, so this beta chain is an off-target read and its size means little. CDR3: CASEFGAYTGELFF. In DNA form, the CDR3 reads TGTGCCAGCGAGTTCGGGGCCTACACCGGGGAGCTGTTTTTT. V and J are TRBV6-2 or TRBV6-3 and TRBJ2-2; D is perhaps TRBD1 or TRBD2 (5 bases each). Trimming took 8 bases from V and 3 from J, leaving 13 bases between them. The CDR3 has 14 residues. CDR1 and CDR2 (germline): MNHEY, SVGEGT.

Note on this clonotype: Because the library targeted alpha chains, this beta chain is an off-target read whose size means little. In nucleotides, the CDR3 is TGTGCCAGCGGGGCCGGGGGGAGCTACAATGAGCAGTTCTTC. Residues: CASGAGGSYNEQFF. The chain combines TRBV2 with TRBJ2-1; 7 positions agree with TRBD2. The CDR3 runs to 14 residues. Germline values: CDR1 SNHLY, CDR2 FYNNEI. After removal of 8 bases from V and 3 bases from J, the junction contained 7 bases not matched to a gene. The complete variable domain, with remaining parts taken from reference TRBV2 and TRBJ2-1, reads EPEVTQTPSHQVTQMGQEVILRCVPISNHLYFYWYRQILGQKVEFLVSFYNNEISEKSEIFDDQFSVERPDGSNFTLKIRSTKLEDSAMYFCASGAGGSYNEQFFGPGTRLTVL.

In this sample, this clonotype turned up a few times. The library was designed around alpha chains, so this beta chain is a stray read whose abundance carries little weight. CDR3 DNA: TGTGCCAGCAGCTTCGGCAGGGGGGGCACAGATACGCAGTATTTT. Residues: CASSFGRGGTDTQYF. The genes are TRBV13 and TRBJ2-3, with D perhaps matching TRBD1 (7 bases). CDR1 is PRHDT and CDR2 is FYEKMQ in the germline V gene (reference sequence). The length of the CDR3 is 15 residues. The germline V and J ends were trimmed by 3 bases and 1 base, with 11 bases remaining between them. The entire variable domain, with the rest obtained from reference TRBV13 and TRBJ2-3, is as follows: AAGVIQSPRHLIKEKRETATLKCYPIPRHDTVYWYQQGPGQDPQFLISFYEKMQSDKGSIPDRFSAQQFSDYHSELNMSSLELGDSALYFCASSFGRGGTDTQYFGPGTRLTVL.

To note about this clonotype: This beta chain is a stray sequence in a library constructed for alpha chains; its clone size is not meaningful. The genes are TRBV15 and TRBJ2-1; 7 nucleotides agree with TRBD2. Germline assignment: CDR1 LNHNV and CDR2 YYDKDF (reference sequence). The length of the CDR3 is 16 residues. V shed 7 bases and J 6 bases; nucleotides not matched to a gene: 15. CDR3 in amino acids: CATTRRAAGASNEQFF. As DNA, the CDR3 is TGTGCCACCACCAGGAGGGCGGCGGGAGCATCCAATGAGCAGTTCTTC.

Note on this clonotype: Being off target in a library aimed at alpha chains, this beta chain has a size of little meaning. The chain has TRBV29-1 and TRBJ2-3, with D uncertain. Germline V gene lookup returns CDR1 SQVTM and CDR2 ANQGSEA. The CDR3 has 12 amino acids. V was shortened by 4 bases and J by 2 bases, with 7 bases between the two germline ends. Here the CDR3 reads CSVAMFTDTQYF. CDR3 sequence (DNA): TGCAGCGTTGCGATGTTCACAGATACGCAGTATTTT.

As regards this clonotype: Since the library was made to target alpha chains, this beta chain is a stray read and its abundance is not meaningful. The V call is TRBV4-2, the J call TRBJ2-1; maybe TRBD2 (5 bases). V lost 0 bases and J lost 10, with 10 bases in between. The CDR3 has 13 residues. Germline V gene data show CDR1 as LGHNA and CDR2 as YNFKEQ. The CDR3 region has the DNA TGTGCCAGCAGCCAAGAAACAAGCGGAGAGCAGTTCTTC. As protein: CASSQETSGEQFF.

On this clonotype: This beta chain turned up in a library designed for alpha chains; as an off-target read, its abundance says little. The genes are TRBV7-9 and TRBJ2-7; TRBD1 aligns across 7 bases. Germline CDR1 and CDR2: SEHNR and FQNEAQ (reference sequence). The V and J ends lost 5 bases and 6 bases, in that order; junction bases with no gene match: 10. The CDR3 totals 14 residues. In nucleotides, the CDR3 is TGTGCCAGCAGCCAGAACTACAGGGGCGGCGAGCAGTACTTC. As protein: CASSQNYRGGEQYF.

On this clonotype itself: Because this beta chain is a stray read in a library intended to capture alpha chains, its abundance should not be given much weight. J is TRBJ2-3 and V is TRBV7-2, with 10 positions matching TRBD2. With V trimmed by 5 bases and J by 12 bases, 5 bases remained unmatched. The CDR3 sequence is 12 residues long. The germline gives CDR1 SGHTA, CDR2 FQGNSA. The CDR3 DNA is TGTGCCAGCAGCCAGGGACTAGCGAATCAGTATTTT. As protein: CASSQGLANQYF.

This clonotype was observed a few times. This beta chain is a stray read from a library made for alpha chains; its abundance is not meaningful. The genes are TRBV27 and TRBJ2-4; 8 positions match TRBD1. The V gene's germline CDR1 is MNHEY and CDR2 SMNVEV (reference sequence). The CDR3 sequence is 15 residues long. Trimming at V came to 4 bases and at J to 3 bases, leaving 5 bases not matched to a gene. DNA of the CDR3: TGTGCCAGCAGTTCGGACAGGGAGAGCAAAAACATTCAGTACTTC. This gives the protein CASSSDRESKNIQYF.

In the case of this clonotype: This beta chain represents an off-target read in a library built for alpha chains; its size is of limited meaning. The rearrangement links TRBV11-2 to TRBJ2-7, with TRBD2 identical over 8 bases. CDR3 length: 17 residues. The V gene's germline CDR1 is SGHAT and CDR2 FQNNGV. The J segment lost 2 bases and the V segment lost 1 base, leaving 10 bases of the junction unmatched. The CDR3 is CASSLVGLAGLAYEQYF. The CDR3 region has the DNA TGTGCCAGCAGCTTAGTCGGGCTAGCGGGCCTCGCCTACGAGCAGTACTTC.

As for this clonotype: This beta chain represents an off-target read in a library built for alpha chains; its size is of limited meaning. The chain is built from TRBV24-1 and TRBJ2-5; D assignment may be TRBD1 or TRBD2 (5 bases each). The CDR3 contains 19 residues. V lost 2 bases and J 3 bases, leaving 24 bases between the germline ends. Germline CDR1 KGHDR, CDR2 SFDVKD. CDR3 residues: CATSDWVKGSVVDKETQYF. The CDR3 region has the DNA TGTGCCACCAGTGATTGGGTAAAGGGGAGTGTCGTAGACAAAGAGACCCAGTACTTC.

This clonotype came up once. This beta chain is a stray sequence in a library constructed for alpha chains; its clone size is not meaningful. This sequence joins TRBV7-2 and TRBJ2-7, with no clear D. V lost 0 bases, J lost 7 bases, and 10 bases lay in between. CDR3 size: 13 residues. Per germline, CDR1 SGHTA and CDR2 FQGNSA. This chain's CDR3 is CASSLAPRGEQYF. Here the CDR3 DNA reads TGTGCCAGCAGCTTAGCGCCTCGTGGGGAGCAGTACTTC.

A word on this clonotype: This beta chain appears as a stray read in a library generated for alpha chains; its size is not informative. CDR3 residues: CASSPLFSGREQETQYF. The DNA for the CDR3 is TGTGCCAGCAGTCCGCTATTTAGCGGGAGAGAGCAAGAGACCCAGTACTTC. The rearrangement joins TRBV27 to TRBJ2-5, with 9 bases that match TRBD2. V lost 5 bases to trimming and J lost 2 bases; unmatched junction nucleotides: 12. Germline CDR1 reads MNHEY; CDR2 reads SMNVEV (reference sequence). The CDR3 length is 17 residues.

Points on this clonotype: As an off-target read in a library built for alpha chains, this beta chain has a frequency of little significance. The chain carries TRBV11-3 and TRBJ2-1; 12 positions agree with TRBD2. The CDR3 is 15 residues long. V dropped 5 bases and J dropped 6; count of bases not matched to a gene: 5. The germline V gene has CDR1 SGHNT and CDR2 YENEEA. CDR3 coding DNA: TGTGCCAGCAGCCAGACTAGCGGGAGTTTCAATGAGCAGTTCTTC. Translation gives CASSQTSGSFNEQFF.

As regards this clonotype: As an off-target read in a library built for alpha chains, this beta chain has a frequency of little significance. The chain joins TRBV10-3 to TRBJ2-6; D is undetermined. Germline assignment: CDR1 ENHRY and CDR2 SYGVKD. V gave up 8 bases and J gave up 2 bases, with 7 bases separating them. The CDR3 length is 13 residues. CDR3 in DNA: TGTGCCATCTCCGCAGCTGGGGCCAACGTCCTGACTTTC. It encodes CAISAAGANVLTF.

With regard to this clonotype: This beta chain is an unintended read in a library built for alpha chains; its size means little. The chain employs TRBV18 and TRBJ1-6, with D hard to call. V lost 5 bases and J lost 7, with 6 bases in between. CDR3 length: 12 amino acids. Germline loops: CDR1 KGHSH, CDR2 LQKENI. The CDR3: CASSRPNSPLHF. In DNA, the CDR3 is TGTGCCAGCTCAAGACCCAATTCACCCCTCCACTTT.

Note on this clonotype: This beta chain lies outside the target of a library built for alpha chains; its clone size means little. This chain's CDR3 is CASSLVGTQNTGELFF. DNA for the CDR3: TGTGCCAGCAGCTTAGTAGGGACACAGAACACCGGGGAGCTGTTTTTT. The V call is TRBV7-2, the J call TRBJ2-2; possible D gene TRBD1, 6 bases. Trimming shortened V by 1 base and J by 1 base, and 10 bases separated the two germline ends. This CDR3 contains 16 residues. Germline V CDR1 and CDR2: SGHTA, FQGNSA.